The 30 T cell receptor beta chains in this list originate from one sample, sequenced in a study of T cell repertoires in cytomegalovirus infection. In TCRdb, the reads were re-called with MiXCR into one record per CDR3 protein. The sample lists approximately 470,000 distinct CDR3 sequences, under 55% occurring once. These receptors' antigens are unknown. The sequencing used cultured PBMCs, collected from culture after CMV antigen stimulation. Receptors were obtained from a human donor in good health (CMV status not recorded). Some clones in this sample may be carry-over from other donors' samples.

This rearrangement joins TRBV6-1 to TRBJ1-5, with a weak D call TRBD1 (5 bases). This CDR3 is 14 amino acids long. The V end lost 6 bases, the J end lost 7 bases, and 16 bases lay between the germline ends. CDR1 is MNHNS, CDR2 SASEGT, per germline. The CDR3 DNA reads TGTGCCAGCAGACAGGTGTGGGTTCGGCAGCCCCAGCATTTT. Protein product: CASRQVWVRQPQHF.

The gene calls are TRBV4-1 and TRBJ1-6, with a possible D match to TRBD1 (6 bases). Germline-derived CDR1 and CDR2 are MGHRA and YSYEKL. V dropped 2 bases and J dropped 7 bases, with 15 bases sitting between them. The CDR3 totals 16 residues. The CDR3 nucleotides read TGCGCCAGCAGCCAAATCCGGGGGGCTGGGAATTCACCCCTCCACTTT. It translates to CASSQIRGAGNSPLHF.

The chain carries TRBV7-2 and TRBJ2-7; TRBD2 matches at 9 bases. This CDR3 has 14 residues. Germline V gene lookup returns CDR1 SGHTA and CDR2 FQGNSA. V lost 7 bases, J lost 2 bases, and 6 bases stayed unmatched. CDR3 nucleotide sequence: TGTGCCAGCAATCGTGGCGGGAGGGCCTACGAGCAGTACTTC. This encodes CASNRGGRAYEQYF. The full variable domain, with the rest looked up from reference TRBV7-2 and TRBJ2-7, is GAGVSQSPSNKVTEKGKDVELRCDPISGHTALYWYRQSLGQGLEFLIYFQGNSAPDKSGLPSDRFSAERTGGSVSTLTIQRTQQEDSAVYLCASNRGGRAYEQYFGPGTRLTVT.

The chain joins TRBV10-3 to TRBJ2-7; 15 positions agree with TRBD2. The germline V gene has CDR1 ENHRY and CDR2 SYGVKD. With V trimmed by 10 bases and J by 6 bases, 16 bases remained unmatched. CDR3 length: 17 residues. CDR3 protein: CASNGEGTSGGPSEQYF. CDR3 bases: TGTGCCAGCAACGGGGAAGGGACTAGCGGGGGGCCATCCGAGCAGTACTTC.

The chain has TRBV12-3 or TRBV12-4 and TRBJ1-2; D is unresolved. Between the trimmed V and J ends, which lost 6 bases and 6 bases, there was a span of 14 bases. The CDR3 is 13 amino acids. The CDR3 reads CASRRWAADGYTF. In DNA form, the CDR3 reads TGTGCCAGCAGACGCTGGGCAGCGGATGGCTACACCTTC.

This clonotype has a count of ten or more. This chain joins TRBV12-3 or TRBV12-4 and TRBJ2-3, with unresolved D. The CDR3 length is 12 residues. Trimming shortened V by 6 bases and J by 2 bases, and 6 bases separated the two germline ends. CDR3 residues: CASSRYTDTQYF. The CDR3 nucleotides read TGTGCCAGCAGCCGGTACACAGATACGCAGTATTTT.

This clonotype was detected only a few times. The J gene is TRBJ2-1, the V gene TRBV7-2, with 9 nucleotides matching TRBD1. CDR3 length equals 15 residues. V dropped 5 bases and J dropped 10; count of bases not matched to a gene: 12. Per germline, CDR1 SGHTA and CDR2 FQGNSA. In DNA, the CDR3 is TGTGCCAGCAGCCTTACGGGACAGGGATATCAGGAGCAGTTCTTC. Translation gives CASSLTGQGYQEQFF.

CDR3 protein: CASRIAGLRQETQYF. CDR3 nucleotides: TGTGCCAGCAGGATCGCAGGGTTAAGGCAAGAGACCCAGTACTTC. The V gene is TRBV11-2, the J gene TRBJ2-5; D might be TRBD1 (5 bases). CDR1 and CDR2 (germline): SGHAT, FQNNGV. The CDR3 consists of 15 residues. V dropped 6 bases and J dropped 2 bases, with 16 bases sitting between them.

The rearrangement joins TRBV2 to TRBJ2-5; D may correspond to TRBD1 or TRBD2 (5 bases each). This CDR3 comprises 16 residues. Looked up from germline, CDR1 is SNHLY and CDR2 is FYNNEI. V gave up 2 bases and J gave up 2 bases, with 15 bases separating them. CDR3 sequence reads: CASSESSSWGQETQYF. In DNA, the CDR3 is TGTGCCAGCAGTGAAAGTAGCTCTTGGGGGCAAGAGACCCAGTACTTC.

This chain uses TRBV11-2 with TRBJ2-7, with D unclear. The CDR3 runs 14 residues. CDR1 is SGHAT and CDR2 is FQNNGV in the germline V gene. The ends were cut back, 0 bases at V and 1 base at J, with 7 bases in the middle. The chain's CDR3 is CASSLDPLSYEQYF. The DNA of the CDR3 is TGTGCCAGCAGCTTAGATCCATTATCCTACGAGCAGTACTTC. Full variable domain (outside the CDR3, taken from reference TRBV11-2 and TRBJ2-7): EAGVAQSPRYKIIEKRQSVAFWCNPISGHATLYWYQQILGQGPKLLIQFQNNGVVDDSQLPKDRFSAERLKGVDSTLKIQPAKLEDSAVYLCASSLDPLSYEQYFGPGTRLTVT.

The J gene is TRBJ2-2, the V gene TRBV29-1, with 10 bases lining up with TRBD2. The length of the CDR3 is 19 residues. Trimming cost V 7 bases and J 0 bases; bases outside gene matches: 17. The V gene's germline CDR1 is SQVTM and CDR2 ANQGSEA. The CDR3: CSATRGLLAGATNTGELFF. CDR3 bases: TGCAGCGCCACCCGTGGGCTCCTAGCGGGAGCCACGAACACCGGGGAGCTGTTTTTT.

The chain is built from TRBV10-3 and TRBJ1-1; D possibly corresponds to TRBD1 (5 bases). This CDR3 is 14 amino acids long. Trimming left V 6 bases short and J 6 bases short, with 17 bases between. Germline V CDR1 and CDR2: ENHRY, SYGVKD. In nucleotides, the CDR3 is TGTGCCATCAGACGGGACGCCCTCGGGGCTGAAGCTTTCTTT. It specifies CAIRRDALGAEAFF.

The J gene is TRBJ2-2, the V gene TRBV7-9; 11 bases fit TRBD1. Losses at the gene ends were 5 bases for V and 5 bases for J; bases not matched to a gene: 10. CDR1 and CDR2 from the germline V gene are SEHNR and FQNEAQ (reference sequence). This CDR3 has 17 amino acids. CDR3 DNA sequence: TGTGCCAGCAGCGGATGGCCCCGGGACAGGGGGACCGGGGAGCTGTTTTTT. It translates to CASSGWPRDRGTGELFF.

V and J are TRBV7-8 and TRBJ1-1; the D is unclear. This CDR3 region has 14 residues. CDR1 and CDR2 from the germline V gene are SGHVS and FQNEAQ. Trimming pared 5 bases from V and 8 bases from J, leaving 18 bases between. CDR3 protein: CASSHSRTRIEAFF. The CDR3 DNA is TGTGCCAGCAGCCACTCAAGGACCAGAATAGAAGCTTTCTTT.

This clonotype was detected only a few times. The chain carries TRBV7-2 and TRBJ2-7, with a tentative D call TRBD2 (6 bases). Between the trimmed V and J ends, which lost 3 bases and 4 bases, there was a span of 10 bases. Germline V gene sequence: CDR1 SGHTA, CDR2 FQGNSA. The CDR3 spans 13 residues. The CDR3 loop reads CASSLGLEYEQYF. The CDR3 bases are TGTGCCAGCAGCTTGGGACTCGAGTACGAGCAGTACTTC. Together with reference TRBV7-2 and TRBJ2-7, the CDR3 gives the full variable domain: GAGVSQSPSNKVTEKGKDVELRCDPISGHTALYWYRQSLGQGLEFLIYFQGNSAPDKSGLPSDRFSAERTGGSVSTLTIQRTQQEDSAVYLCASSLGLEYEQYFGPGTRLTVT.

The chain has TRBV7-8 and TRBJ1-1; 7 bases fit TRBD1. The CDR3 runs to 13 residues. V was clipped by 5 bases and J by 6 bases; unmatched bases: 6. Germline values: CDR1 SGHVS, CDR2 FQNEAQ. This chain's CDR3 is CASSTDRAAEAFF. The CDR3 bases are TGTGCCAGCAGCACCGACAGGGCGGCTGAAGCTTTCTTT.

The chain recombines TRBV7-8 with TRBJ1-1, with 10 bases aligning to TRBD1. Germline V gene sequence: CDR1 SGHVS, CDR2 FQNEAQ. This CDR3 region has 15 residues. V dropped 5 bases and J dropped 5; count of bases not matched to a gene: 8. The CDR3 sequence: CASSGPGTGVTEAFF. The CDR3 region has the DNA TGTGCCAGCAGCGGTCCCGGGACAGGGGTGACTGAAGCTTTCTTT.

The CDR3 spells CASSRIGQGGSGANVLTF. CDR3 coding DNA: TGTGCCAGCAGCCGGATAGGGCAGGGGGGCTCTGGGGCCAACGTCCTGACTTTC. The chain has TRBV7-9 and TRBJ2-6, with D possibly TRBD1 on 7 matching bases. V was clipped by 5 bases and J by 0 bases, with 17 bases between them. This CDR3 contains 18 residues. Germline V lookup: CDR1 SEHNR, CDR2 FQNEAQ (reference sequence). The full variable domain, with the rest looked up from reference TRBV7-9 and TRBJ2-6, is DTGVSQNPRHKITKRGQNVTFRCDPISEHNRLYWYRQTLGQGPEFLTYFQNEAQLEKSRLLSDRFSAERPKGSFSTLEIQRTEQGDSAMYLCASSRIGQGGSGANVLTFGAGSRLTVL.

The chain is built from TRBV18 and TRBJ1-1; D unresolved. V lost 2 bases and J lost 0, with 13 bases in between. The CDR3 contains 16 residues. Germline V gives CDR1 KGHSH, CDR2 LQKENI. CDR3 nucleotides: TGTGCCAGCTCACCATCAAAGGGATCCATGAACACTGAAGCTTTCTTT. It is translated as CASSPSKGSMNTEAFF.

The chain couples TRBV6-6 to TRBJ2-2; D gene uncertain. Trimming removed 4 bases from V and 8 bases from J, with 8 bases in between. The CDR3 extends over 12 amino acids. Looked up from germline, CDR1 is MNHNY and CDR2 is SVGAGI (reference sequence). The CDR3 spells CASSSPPGELFF. DNA for the CDR3: TGTGCCAGCAGTTCTCCACCTGGGGAGCTGTTTTTT.

The V and J genes are TRBV5-4 and TRBJ2-3; maybe TRBD1 (5 bases). The CDR3 is 16 amino acids. V was pared by 3 bases and J by 2 bases, with 16 bases between. CDR1 and CDR2 (germline): SGHNT, YYREEE (reference sequence). The CDR3 DNA reads TGTGCCAGCAGCTCTCCTTCTGGGGCTCACACAGATACGCAGTATTTT. The encoded protein is CASSSPSGAHTDTQYF.

This clonotype has more than one count but fewer than ten. The chain employs TRBV7-9 and TRBJ2-7; D possibly corresponds to TRBD1 (6 bases). V lost 4 bases and J 4 bases, leaving 17 bases between the germline ends. This CDR3 has 15 amino acids. CDR1 and CDR2 (germline): SEHNR, FQNEAQ (reference sequence). The CDR3, as DNA: TGTGCCAGCAGCTCTTATTACAGGGTCGGTTACGAGCAGTACTTC. Amino acid sequence: CASSSYYRVGYEQYF.

V gene TRBV7-4 combines with J gene TRBJ1-2, with D tentatively TRBD1 (5 bases). The CDR3 is made up of 15 amino acids. Trimming removed 5 bases at V and 5 bases at J, with 18 bases between. Germline values: CDR1 SGHVT, CDR2 SQSDAQ. The CDR3 spells CASSPLGGGLYGYTF. DNA of the CDR3: TGTGCCAGCAGCCCCCTCGGGGGGGGTTTGTATGGCTACACCTTC.

In its sample, this clonotype was seen a few times. The V call is TRBV6-1, the J call TRBJ2-3, with 9 bases lining up with TRBD2. This CDR3 region has 14 residues. From germline, CDR1 is MNHNS and CDR2 SASEGT. V shed 6 bases, J shed 4 bases, and the junction held 5 bases outside the gene matches. The CDR3 region is CASRISGSPDTQYF. In nucleotides, the CDR3 is TGTGCCAGCAGGATTAGCGGGAGTCCAGATACGCAGTATTTT.

This clonotype was seen only a few times. The chain recombines TRBV18 with TRBJ1-2, with D possibly TRBD1 on 5 matching bases. Germline V gives CDR1 KGHSH, CDR2 LQKENI. V shed 0 bases and J shed 0 bases, with 14 bases lying between them. CDR3 size: 17 residues. In nucleotides, the CDR3 is TGTGCCAGCTCACCACCTTGGCGTGGGGGAGCTAACTATGGCTACACCTTC. It specifies CASSPPWRGGANYGYTF.

This clonotype was detected only a few times. The chain's CDR3 is CASSEQPGQAGEQYF. The CDR3, as DNA: TGTGCCAGCAGTGAGCAACCGGGACAGGCGGGGGAGCAGTACTTC. The genes are TRBV6-1 and TRBJ2-7, with 8 bases aligning to TRBD1. The CDR3 has 15 residues. The J segment lost 7 bases and the V segment lost 3 bases, leaving 11 bases of the junction unmatched. Germline CDR1 reads MNHNS; CDR2 reads SASEGT.

The chain combines TRBV11-2 with TRBJ2-7; no clear D. CDR1 and CDR2 from the germline V gene are SGHAT and FQNNGV. This CDR3 region has 16 residues. The V end lost 5 bases, the J end lost 3 bases, and 20 bases lay between the germline ends. In DNA form, the CDR3 reads TGTGCCAGCAGCCCACCCCGGAGTTTCCCCGTCTACGAGCAGTACTTC. Translating it yields CASSPPRSFPVYEQYF.

In its sample, this clonotype was seen a few times. The chain is built from TRBV5-6 and TRBJ2-2; perhaps TRBD1 as D (5 bases). V dropped 3 bases and J dropped 2 bases, with 11 bases sitting between them. Germline V gene sequence: CDR1 SGHDT, CDR2 YYEEEE. The CDR3 runs to 15 residues. CDR3 in amino acids: CASSSKTANTGELFF. The CDR3 region has the DNA TGTGCCAGCAGCTCCAAGACAGCCAACACCGGGGAGCTGTTTTTT.

This clonotype was found a few times. The V call is TRBV19, the J call TRBJ1-2; D is undetermined. The CDR3 consists of 12 residues. Germline CDR1 LNHDA, CDR2 SQIVND (reference sequence). V gave up 6 bases and J gave up 3 bases, with 8 bases separating them. The CDR3 loop reads CASSGGDYGYTF. The CDR3 DNA sequence: TGTGCCAGTAGCGGTGGGGACTATGGCTACACCTTC.

The rearrangement links TRBV3-1 to TRBJ2-4; the D is unclear. Germline CDR1 is LGHDT and CDR2 is YNNKEL (reference sequence). V lost 0 bases, J lost 3 bases, and 3 bases lay in between. The CDR3 loop spans 13 amino acids. The CDR3 bases are TGTGCCAGCAGCCAAGATAACAAAAACATTCAGTACTTC. Residues: CASSQDNKNIQYF.